The clone carrying this T cell receptor (beta chain) was detected many times. From approximately 400 ng of RNA, a library with molecular barcoded alpha/delta and beta/gamma adaptors was made. Each CDR3 protein gets one entry after TCRdb re-called the reads with MiXCR. The sample lists roughly 67,000 distinct CDR3 sequences; less than 20% were seen once. The data stem from a study of read filtering for tumor transcriptome and immune sequencing. Trimming stripped 2 bases from V and 3 bases from J, with 8 bases between. The CDR3 is made up of 13 amino acids. CDR1 is SGHTA, CDR2 FQGNSA, per germline. The sequence derives from a donor aged 40 or over with multiple myeloma. The chain has TRBV7-2 and TRBJ2-7; the D gene is possibly TRBD2 (6 bases). The sample comprised a population of CD138-negative cells sorted from bone marrow. CDR3 sequence reads: CASSLPEGYEQYF. In nucleotides, the CDR3 is TGTGCCAGCAGCTTACCGGAGGGCTACGAGCAGTACTTC.